Shown below are 26 T cell receptor beta chains from a single sample sequenced in a study of T cells and copy number aberrations in small-cell lung cancer listed by TCRdb under 2021. The library came from the immunoSEQ multiplex PCR assay. What TCRdb holds here is the immuneACCESS table cut down to in-frame rearrangements. Part of the clones is not present; checked against another copy, under half of the missing clones reflect an unresolved V gene, and the others are unexplained. In all, the sample holds about 2,000 clones, and under 90% of those were seen once. 4% to 6.5% of the sample is taken by the ten largest. The source material was normal tissue next to the tumor. Source of these receptors: a man aged 45-65 years with small cell lung cancer.

The V call is TRBV7-9, the J call TRBJ2-2, with D unresolved. V was trimmed by 5 bases and J by 5 bases, leaving 6 bases between them. CDR3 length: 12 residues. CDR1 and CDR2 from the germline V gene are SEHNR and FQNEAQ (reference sequence). CDR3 DNA: TGTGCCAGCAGCCCGCTGACCGGGGAGCTGTTTTTT. Amino acid sequence: CASSPLTGELFF. Full variable domain (outside the CDR3, taken from reference TRBV7-9 and TRBJ2-2): DTGVSQNPRHKITKRGQNVTFRCDPISEHNRLYWYRQTLGQGPEFLTYFQNEAQLEKSRLLSDRFSAERPKGSFSTLEIQRTEQGDSAMYLCASSPLTGELFFGEGSRLTVL.

As for this clone: At one of its ends the junction is not consistent with the germline gene, which may arise from a read error. The rearrangement links TRBV25-1 to TRBJ2-7, with 12 nucleotides matching TRBD2. Germline CDR1 is MGHDK and CDR2 is SYGVNS. CDR3 length: 15 amino acids. In DNA form, the CDR3 reads TGTGCCAGCAGTGGGCTAGCGGGAGGGTCTTACGAACAGTACTTC. Residues: CASSGLAGGSYEQYF.

The CDR3: CASSVGAETYNEQFF. The CDR3 DNA is TGTGCCAGCAGCGTAGGCGCGGAAACCTACAATGAGCAGTTCTTC. The V call is TRBV9, the J call TRBJ2-1; D gene uncertain. This CDR3 comprises 15 residues. V lost 0 bases and J lost 2, with 9 bases in between. Per the germline V gene, CDR1 is SGDLS and CDR2 is YYNGEE.

The chain recombines TRBV5-1 with TRBJ1-1; D might be TRBD1 (6 bases). The CDR3 consists of 14 residues. V lost 4 bases, J lost 1 base, and 11 bases lay in between. The V gene's germline CDR1 is SGHRS and CDR2 YFSETQ. CDR3 sequence: CASSPGGPNTEAFF. The CDR3 DNA is TGCGCCAGCAGCCCTGGGGGGCCGAACACTGAAGCTTTCTTT.

This clone was picked up a small number of times. The V call is TRBV30, the J call TRBJ1-2; 7 bases agree with TRBD1. The V segment lost 3 bases and the J segment 5 bases; nucleotides outside the gene matches: 12. CDR1 is GTSNPN and CDR2 is SVGIG in the germline V gene (reference sequence). The CDR3 is 15 residues long. CDR3 residues: CAWSARDSDYYGYTF. The CDR3 DNA is TGTGCCTGGAGCGCGCGGGACAGCGACTATTATGGCTACACCTTC.

This chain links TRBV7-2 with TRBJ2-7; D is undetermined. The germline V and J ends were trimmed by 0 bases and 3 bases, with 9 bases remaining between them. Germline loops: CDR1 SGHTA, CDR2 FQGNSA. This CDR3 has 14 amino acids. The CDR3 here is CASSLAHTSYEQYF. The CDR3 DNA is TGTGCCAGCAGCTTAGCACATACGAGCTACGAGCAGTACTTC.

The chain recombines TRBV30 with TRBJ2-3; unclear D gene. The CDR3 runs 12 residues. CDR1 is GTSNPN and CDR2 is SVGIG in the germline V gene (reference sequence). V lost 1 base and J 2 bases, leaving 4 bases between the germline ends. The CDR3 DNA sequence: TGTGCCTGGAGTGACAACACAGATACGCAGTATTTT. Its translation: CAWSDNTDTQYF.

This clone is a singleton in its sample. This chain uses TRBV28 with TRBJ2-1; D is unresolved. Trimming pared 3 bases from V and 7 bases from J, leaving 19 bases between. The CDR3 contains 16 residues. Germline CDR1 MDHEN, CDR2 SYDVKM. CDR3: CASSFGKGSPKNEQFF. As DNA, the CDR3 is TGTGCCAGCAGTTTCGGTAAGGGTAGCCCGAAGAATGAGCAGTTCTTC. Looking up the rest from reference TRBV28 and TRBJ2-1 gives the full variable domain: DVKVTQSSRYLVKRTGEKVFLECVQDMDHENMFWYRQDPGLGLRLIYFSYDVKMKEKGDIPEGYSVSREKKERFSLILESASTNQTSMYLCASSFGKGSPKNEQFFGPGTRLTVL.

The rearrangement links TRBV11-2 to TRBJ2-6, with 13 bases aligning to TRBD2. Unmatched junction bases numbered 3, after V lost 3 bases and J lost 1 base. CDR3 size: 18 residues. CDR1 SGHAT and CDR2 FQNNGV come from the germline V gene. In DNA form, the CDR3 reads TGTGCCAGCAGCTTCCCGGGACTAGCGGGATCTGGGGCCAACGTCCTGACTTTC. Translation: CASSFPGLAGSGANVLTF.

The V and J genes are TRBV30 and TRBJ1-2; maybe TRBD1 (5 bases). Germline V gives CDR1 GTSNPN, CDR2 SVGIG (reference sequence). This CDR3 contains 12 residues. V was clipped by 7 bases and J by 0 bases, with 9 bases between them. The CDR3 DNA is TGTGCCTTGGGGCTATCTAACTATGGCTACACCTTC. Its translation: CALGLSNYGYTF.

The gene calls are TRBV29-1 and TRBJ1-2, with D hard to call. Trimming removed 4 bases at V and 6 bases at J, with 9 bases between. Germline V CDR1 and CDR2: SQVTM, ANQGSEA. This CDR3 spans 11 amino acids. CDR3 bases: TGCAGCGTTGTGGGTGAGAATGGCTACACCTTC. Its translation is CSVVGENGYTF.

On this clone: Other DNA sequences in this specimen translate into the identical CDR3. The chain is built from TRBV2 and TRBJ2-5, with 8 bases identical to TRBD2. This CDR3 contains 14 residues. CDR1 SNHLY and CDR2 FYNNEI come from the germline V gene. Trimming at V came to 3 bases and at J to 4 bases, leaving 4 bases not matched to a gene. CDR3 nucleotide sequence: TGTGCCAGCAGTGACTCGGGGGGGGGAGAGACCCAGTACTTC. Translation gives CASSDSGGGETQYF.

V usage is TRBV14 and J usage is TRBJ1-2, with 8 bases aligning to TRBD1. CDR3 length: 13 residues. The V gene end was trimmed by 8 bases and the J gene end by 5 bases; junction bases not matched to a gene: 7. Germline CDR1 SGHDN, CDR2 FVKESK. CDR3 coding DNA: TGTGCCAGCGGACAGGGAATGGGGTATGGCTACACCTTC. Its translation is CASGQGMGYGYTF.

This chain uses TRBV6-1 with TRBJ2-7; 8 nucleotides line up with TRBD2. The trim removed 4 bases at V and 0 bases at J, leaving 5 bases unmatched. Germline values: CDR1 MNHNS, CDR2 SASEGT. The CDR3 totals 15 residues. CDR3: CASSVSSGNSYEQYF. The DNA of the CDR3 is TGTGCCAGCAGTGTTAGTAGCGGGAACTCCTACGAGCAGTACTTC.

This chain links TRBV29-1 with TRBJ2-3; possibly TRBD2 for D (6 bases). Germline V gene sequence: CDR1 SQVTM, CDR2 ANQGSEA. V lost 3 bases and J lost 2, with 15 bases in between. The CDR3 totals 15 residues. DNA for the CDR3: TGCAGCGTTGAGAGGCCTCGGGACTTCACAGATACGCAGTATTTT. Its protein product is CSVERPRDFTDTQYF.

With regard to this clone: Other DNA sequences in the same sample also yield this CDR3. This rearrangement joins TRBV4-1 to TRBJ1-1; 10 bases are a match to TRBD1. The length of the CDR3 is 15 residues. CDR1 MGHRA and CDR2 YSYEKL come from the germline V gene. V dropped 3 bases and J dropped 3; count of bases not matched to a gene: 4. As DNA, the CDR3 is TGCGCCAGCAGCCATTCCGGGACAGGGGACACTGAAGCTTTCTTT. It yields the protein CASSHSGTGDTEAFF.

Regarding this clone: At one end the junction does not follow the germline gene, possibly because of a read error. This chain uses TRBV30 with TRBJ2-7; D is ambiguous. Germline loops: CDR1 GTSNPN, CDR2 SVGIG (reference sequence). CDR3 length: 11 residues. The DNA for the CDR3 is TGTGCCTGGAGTCCTTCCTATGAGCAGTACTTC. Its protein is CAWSPSYEQYF.

V is TRBV4-2 and J is TRBJ2-3, with 12 bases fitting TRBD2. Looked up from germline, CDR1 is LGHNA and CDR2 is YNFKEQ. Germline trimming cut 0 bases from V and 2 bases from J; bases unmatched to any gene: 12. The CDR3 is 20 amino acids. The CDR3 region has the DNA TGTGCCAGCAGCCAAGATCCTAGGCTAGCGGGAGGGCCGATCACAGATACGCAGTATTTT. As protein: CASSQDPRLAGGPITDTQYF.

This clone showed up just a few times. This sequence joins TRBV29-1 and TRBJ1-1, with a weak D call TRBD1 (5 bases). Germline values: CDR1 SQVTM, CDR2 ANQGSEA. There are 13 residues in the CDR3. Trimming removed 3 bases from V and 3 bases from J, with 11 bases in between. CDR3 region: CSVDAGVHTEAFF. The CDR3 region has the DNA TGCAGCGTTGATGCGGGGGTTCACACTGAAGCTTTCTTT.

The V gene is TRBV6-5, the J gene TRBJ2-7; 7 bases align to TRBD2. The CDR3 has 13 amino acids. V lost 6 bases, J lost 4 bases, and 6 bases stayed unmatched. Germline V gives CDR1 MNHEY, CDR2 SVGAGI. CDR3 sequence: CASSRVAGYEQYF. In DNA, the CDR3 is TGTGCCAGCAGCCGCGTAGCGGGTTACGAGCAGTACTTC.

V and J are TRBV28 and TRBJ1-5; no reliable D call. Germline CDR1 and CDR2: MDHEN and SYDVKM. Trimming stripped 6 bases from V and 3 bases from J, with 12 bases between. The CDR3 totals 14 residues. In DNA, the CDR3 is TGTGCCAGCAGACGGACGGATCACAATCAGCCCCAGCATTTT. Its protein is CASRRTDHNQPQHF.

The rearrangement links TRBV19 to TRBJ1-1; TRBD1 matches 10 bases. The CDR3 totals 14 residues. V shed 6 bases and J 6 bases; nucleotides not matched to a gene: 7. Looked up from germline, CDR1 is LNHDA and CDR2 is SQIVND (reference sequence). This CDR3 reads CASSGGDRGPEAFF. CDR3 bases: TGTGCCAGTAGCGGCGGGGACAGGGGACCTGAAGCTTTCTTT.

The count of this clone is one. The chain links TRBV9 to TRBJ2-7, with a tentative D call TRBD2 (5 bases). V lost 7 bases and J lost 0, with 11 bases in between. The CDR3 length is 13 residues. Germline CDR1 and CDR2: SGDLS and YYNGEE. As DNA, the CDR3 is TGTGCCAGCGGAGCGGATAGCTCCTACGAGCAGTACTTC. Its protein is CASGADSSYEQYF.

This rearrangement joins TRBV28 to TRBJ1-5, with 7 bases matching TRBD1. This CDR3 is 15 amino acids long. Trimming removed 5 bases from V and 1 base from J; junction bases left unmatched: 5. In germline, CDR1 is MDHEN, CDR2 SYDVKM. The CDR3 region is CASSLRQGSNQPQHF. DNA for the CDR3: TGTGCCAGCAGTCTCCGACAGGGCAGCAATCAGCCCCAGCATTTT.

The rearrangement uses TRBV7-3 and TRBJ2-5; 16 positions agree with TRBD2. From germline, CDR1 is SGHTA and CDR2 FQGTGA. The CDR3 is 18 residues long. J was trimmed by 4 bases and V by 5 bases; bases with no gene match: 10. The chain's CDR3 is CASSTGTSGRAKGETQYF. The CDR3 DNA sequence: TGTGCCAGCAGCACCGGGACTAGCGGGAGGGCCAAGGGAGAGACCCAGTACTTC. Complete variable domain (other parts from reference TRBV7-3 and TRBJ2-5): GAGVSQTPSNKVTEKGKYVELRCDPISGHTALYWYRQSLGQGPEFLIYFQGTGAADDSGLPNDRFFAVRPEGSVSTLKIQRTERGDSAVYLCASSTGTSGRAKGETQYFGPGTRLLVL.

This rearrangement joins TRBV4-2 to TRBJ2-3, with 7 bases aligning to TRBD2. The CDR3 runs to 16 residues. Unmatched junction bases numbered 16, after V lost 1 base and J lost 12 bases. Per germline, CDR1 LGHNA and CDR2 YNFKEQ. Here the CDR3 reads CASSQGDSGTYSTQYF. CDR3 in DNA: TGTGCCAGCAGCCAAGGAGACAGCGGGACCTATTCAACACAGTATTTT.